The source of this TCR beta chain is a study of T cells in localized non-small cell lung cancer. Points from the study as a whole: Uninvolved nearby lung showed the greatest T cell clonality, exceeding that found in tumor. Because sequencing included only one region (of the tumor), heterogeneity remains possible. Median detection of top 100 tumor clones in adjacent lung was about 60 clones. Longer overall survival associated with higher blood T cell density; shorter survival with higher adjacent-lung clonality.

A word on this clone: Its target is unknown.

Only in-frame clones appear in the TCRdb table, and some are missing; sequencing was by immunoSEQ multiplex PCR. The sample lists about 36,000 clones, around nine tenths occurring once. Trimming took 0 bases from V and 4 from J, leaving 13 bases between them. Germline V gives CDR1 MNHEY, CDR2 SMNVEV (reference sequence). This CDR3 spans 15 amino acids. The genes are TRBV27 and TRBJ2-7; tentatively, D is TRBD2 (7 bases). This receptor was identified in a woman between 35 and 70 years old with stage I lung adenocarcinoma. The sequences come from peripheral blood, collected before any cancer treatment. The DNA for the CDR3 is TGTGCCAGCAGTTTATCTTCGGGGGGACAATACGAGCAGTACTTC. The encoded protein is CASSLSSGGQYEQYF.